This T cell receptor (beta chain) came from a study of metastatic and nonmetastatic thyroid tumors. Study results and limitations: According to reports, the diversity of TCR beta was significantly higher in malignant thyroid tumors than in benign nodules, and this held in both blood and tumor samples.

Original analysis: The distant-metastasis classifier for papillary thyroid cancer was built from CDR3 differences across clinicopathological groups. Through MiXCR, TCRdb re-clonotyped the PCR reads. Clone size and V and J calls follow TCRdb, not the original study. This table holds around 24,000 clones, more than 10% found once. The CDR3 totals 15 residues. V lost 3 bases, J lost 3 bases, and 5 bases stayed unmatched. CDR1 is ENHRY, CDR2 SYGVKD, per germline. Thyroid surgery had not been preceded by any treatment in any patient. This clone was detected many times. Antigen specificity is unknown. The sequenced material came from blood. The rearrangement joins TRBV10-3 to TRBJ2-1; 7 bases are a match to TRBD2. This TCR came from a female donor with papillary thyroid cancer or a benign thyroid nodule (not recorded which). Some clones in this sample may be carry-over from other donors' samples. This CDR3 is CAISESGVLYNEQFF. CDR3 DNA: TGTGCCATCAGTGAAAGCGGGGTACTCTACAATGAGCAGTTCTTC.